These 26 T cell receptor beta chains share one sample of origin, sequenced in a study of T cell clones after liver transplantation. Produced via immunoSEQ multiplex PCR; TCRdb's table is partial and in-frame only. Among 65,000 to 80,000 clones, approximately 87% were seen once, and the ten largest hold over 2.5%. Here the sequenced sample was CD4+ T cells from blood, taken at the 22-month timepoint. All receptors come from a human patient who received a liver transplant. Some T cells may originate from the graft donor.

V and J are TRBV5-1 and TRBJ2-3, with TRBD2 matching over 10 bases. Trimming took 0 bases from V and 5 from J; bases not matched to a gene: 6. This CDR3 contains 16 residues. CDR1 SGHRS and CDR2 YFSETQ come from the germline V gene. The CDR3 region is CASSLGASGGEDTQYF. DNA of the CDR3: TGCGCCAGCAGCTTGGGGGCTAGCGGGGGAGAAGATACGCAGTATTTT. The full variable domain, with the rest looked up from reference TRBV5-1 and TRBJ2-3, is KAGVTQTPRYLIKTRGQQVTLSCSPISGHRSVSWYQQTPGQGLQFLFEYFSETQRNKGNFPGRFSGRQFSNSRSEMNVSTLELGDSALYLCASSLGASGGEDTQYFGPGTRLTVL.

V and J are TRBV5-1 and TRBJ1-5; D may be TRBD1 (6 bases). This CDR3 spans 13 amino acids. V was clipped by 4 bases and J by 5 bases, with 10 bases between them. Germline assignment: CDR1 SGHRS and CDR2 YFSETQ. CDR3 loop: CASSLTGDQPQHF. CDR3 coding DNA: TGCGCCAGCAGCCTGACAGGAGATCAGCCCCAGCATTTT.

V usage is TRBV29-1 and J usage is TRBJ1-3; D is ambiguous. This CDR3 is 16 amino acids long. The V end was cut by 6 bases, the J end by 0 bases, with 18 bases between. CDR1 SQVTM and CDR2 ANQGSEA come from the germline V gene. In DNA form, the CDR3 reads TGCAGCGTCGGCACTGCTACGGCTCACTCTGGAAACACCATATATTTT. It codes for CSVGTATAHSGNTIYF. Full variable domain (missing parts from reference TRBV29-1 and TRBJ1-3): SAVISQKPSRDICQRGTSLTIQCQVDSQVTMMFWYRQQPGQSLTLIATANQGSEATYESGFVIDKFPISRPNLTFSTLTVSNMSPEDSSIYLCSVGTATAHSGNTIYFGEGSWLTVV.

This clone was seen more than once but under ten times. The rearrangement uses TRBV19 and TRBJ1-2; tentative D call: TRBD1 (5 bases). The CDR3 spans 12 residues. V lost 6 bases to trimming and J lost 4 bases, with 9 bases between them. Germline CDR1 reads LNHDA; CDR2 reads SQIVND (reference sequence). As DNA, the CDR3 is TGTGCCAGTAGCAGGGCAGCCTATGGCTACACCTTC. Its protein is CASSRAAYGYTF.

V usage is TRBV7-2 and J usage is TRBJ1-1; D gene ambiguous. The germline CDR1 and CDR2 sequences are SGHTA and FQGNSA. The V gene lost 6 bases and the J gene lost 2 bases, with 10 bases spanning the gap. This CDR3 spans 13 amino acids. DNA of the CDR3: TGTGCCAGCAGTACAACGGGCAACACTGAAGCTTTCTTT. Translation: CASSTTGNTEAFF.

The J gene is TRBJ2-6, the V gene TRBV5-1, with 12 bases that match TRBD2. The length of the CDR3 is 20 residues. Germline-derived CDR1 and CDR2 are SGHRS and YFSETQ. Unmatched junction bases numbered 9, after V lost 2 bases and J lost 0 bases. CDR3 DNA: TGCGCCAGCAGCTTCCGGACAGGACTAGCGGGATCCTCTGGGGCCAACGTCCTGACTTTC. Amino acid sequence: CASSFRTGLAGSSGANVLTF. The full variable domain, rest sourced from reference TRBV5-1 and TRBJ2-6, is KAGVTQTPRYLIKTRGQQVTLSCSPISGHRSVSWYQQTPGQGLQFLFEYFSETQRNKGNFPGRFSGRQFSNSRSEMNVSTLELGDSALYLCASSFRTGLAGSSGANVLTFGAGSRLTVL.

This sequence joins TRBV7-6 and TRBJ2-1, with TRBD2 matching over 10 bases. Unmatched junction bases numbered 9, after V lost 6 bases and J lost 10 bases. The CDR3 is 14 residues long. CDR1 is SGHVS and CDR2 is FNYEAQ in the germline V gene. Here the CDR3 DNA reads TGTGCCAGCAGTCGAATAGCGGGGGGAACAGAGCAGTTCTTC. This translates into CASSRIAGGTEQFF.

The sample holds one count of this clone. The V gene is TRBV28, the J gene TRBJ2-1; D unclear. Per germline, CDR1 MDHEN and CDR2 SYDVKM. Trimming pared 8 bases from V and 3 bases from J, leaving 8 bases between. The CDR3 is 12 residues long. CDR3 in DNA: TGTGCCAGCCTGGACGGCTACAATGAGCAGTTCTTC. Translation gives CASLDGYNEQFF.

The chain recombines TRBV11-2 with TRBJ1-2; D ambiguous. Trimming stripped 0 bases from V and 8 bases from J, with 7 bases between. This CDR3 comprises 12 residues. The germline CDR1 and CDR2 sequences are SGHAT and FQNNGV. The CDR3 DNA is TGTGCCAGCAGCTTAGAAGGGCGAGGCTACACCTTC. It codes for CASSLEGRGYTF.

The CDR3 DNA is TGTGCCAGCAGTGTCAGGGGCGACAACTATGGCTACACCTTC. It specifies CASSVRGDNYGYTF. The chain recombines TRBV2 with TRBJ1-2, with D maybe TRBD1 (6 bases). V gave up 4 bases and J gave up 2 bases, with 11 bases separating them. The CDR3 loop spans 14 amino acids. The V gene's germline CDR1 is SNHLY and CDR2 FYNNEI.

This clone has just a few counts. The CDR3, as DNA: TGTGCCAGCAGTGTAGGGTACGGGACAGGGGGAGACATTCAGTACTTC. This gives the protein CASSVGYGTGGDIQYF. This sequence joins TRBV11-3 and TRBJ2-4; 11 bases are a match to TRBD1. CDR1 is SGHNT and CDR2 is YENEEA in the germline V gene. Germline trimming cut 6 bases from V and 8 bases from J; bases unmatched to any gene: 12. CDR3 length: 16 residues. The variable domain in full, with the rest retrieved from reference TRBV11-3 and TRBJ2-4, is EAGVVQSPRYKIIEKKQPVAFWCNPISGHNTLYWYLQNLGQGPELLIRYENEEAVDDSQLPKDRFSAERLKGVDSTLKIQPAELGDSAVYLCASSVGYGTGGDIQYFGAGTRLSVL.

The chain uses TRBV6-5 and TRBJ1-5; D not certain. This CDR3 comprises 13 residues. Germline-derived CDR1 and CDR2 are MNHEY and SVGAGI. V dropped 2 bases and J dropped 5 bases, with 7 bases sitting between them. The CDR3 spells CASSYRADQPQHF. DNA for the CDR3: TGTGCCAGCAGTTACAGAGCCGATCAGCCCCAGCATTTT.

On this clone itself: The same CDR3 also results from other DNA sequences found in this sample. This rearrangement joins TRBV6-5 to TRBJ1-4, with D hard to call. Germline CDR1 is MNHEY and CDR2 is SVGAGI. There are 15 residues in the CDR3. V was cut by 2 bases and J by 6 bases, with 13 bases left in between. CDR3 amino acids: CASSYLSGGDEKLFF. The CDR3, as DNA: TGTGCCAGCAGTTACCTTTCCGGTGGGGATGAAAAACTGTTTTTT.

The rearrangement joins TRBV7-2 to TRBJ2-1; D may be TRBD1 or TRBD2 (6 bases each). CDR1 SGHTA and CDR2 FQGNSA come from the germline V gene. The CDR3 extends over 16 amino acids. V was pared by 2 bases and J by 1 base, with 12 bases between. CDR3 DNA: TGTGCCAGCAGCTTATTTCGGAGGGGGTCCTACAATGAGCAGTTCTTC. This sequence encodes CASSLFRRGSYNEQFF.

The chain has TRBV14 and TRBJ2-1; D is undetermined. V was trimmed by 0 bases and J by 4 bases, leaving 13 bases between them. CDR3 length equals 16 residues. Per germline, CDR1 SGHDN and CDR2 FVKESK. The CDR3: CASSQDRDVRYNEQFF. Here the CDR3 DNA reads TGTGCCAGCAGCCAAGACAGAGATGTCCGATACAATGAGCAGTTCTTC.

This chain joins TRBV18 and TRBJ1-5; D gene ambiguous. V was shortened by 6 bases and J by 0 bases, with 6 bases between the two germline ends. In germline, CDR1 is KGHSH, CDR2 LQKENI. The CDR3 spans 13 residues. CDR3 bases: TGTGCCAGCTCTCTTGATAGCAATCAGCCCCAGCATTTT. Translating gives CASSLDSNQPQHF.

This chain uses TRBV18 with TRBJ2-1; 11 bases map to TRBD1. The CDR3 is made up of 17 amino acids. The germline gives CDR1 KGHSH, CDR2 LQKENI. V dropped 3 bases and J dropped 5; count of bases not matched to a gene: 9. In nucleotides, the CDR3 is TGTGCCAGCTCACCTTTCTCCGGGACAGGGGGAAACAATGAGCAGTTCTTC. Translated, it gives CASSPFSGTGGNNEQFF.

V usage is TRBV7-2 and J usage is TRBJ1-6; 11 nucleotides align to TRBD1. This CDR3 comprises 14 residues. Unmatched junction bases numbered 6, after V lost 5 bases and J lost 12 bases. The germline CDR1 and CDR2 sequences are SGHTA and FQGNSA. This CDR3 reads CASSQSGQGVPLHF. In nucleotides, the CDR3 is TGTGCCAGCAGCCAGTCGGGACAGGGGGTACCCCTCCACTTT.

This clone showed up just once. V usage is TRBV18 and J usage is TRBJ2-1, with TRBD1 identical over 8 bases. CDR1 is KGHSH and CDR2 is LQKENI in the germline V gene. This CDR3 comprises 16 residues. V lost 1 base to trimming and J lost 4 bases; unmatched junction nucleotides: 6. The CDR3 DNA sequence: TGTGCCAGCTCACCACAGGGGACAGGCGGGTACAATGAGCAGTTCTTC. It is translated as CASSPQGTGGYNEQFF.

The chain recombines TRBV18 with TRBJ2-2; TRBD2 is a possible D gene (6 bases). The germline V gene has CDR1 KGHSH and CDR2 LQKENI. Trimming cost V 3 bases and J 1 base, with 12 bases left between them. This CDR3 is built from 16 residues. The CDR3 DNA follows: TGTGCCAGCTCACCTCTCCCGGGGGAGAACACCGGGGAGCTGTTTTTT. This encodes CASSPLPGENTGELFF.

This sequence joins TRBV28 and TRBJ1-2, with TRBD1 identical over 8 bases. CDR3 length: 14 amino acids. V was pared by 0 bases and J by 8 bases, with 5 bases of the junction left unmatched. Germline V gene sequence: CDR1 MDHEN, CDR2 SYDVKM. The CDR3: CASSLWTGEVGYTF. The CDR3 region has the DNA TGTGCCAGCAGTTTATGGACAGGGGAGGTCGGCTACACCTTC.

This CDR3 reads CASSQQSSGGDGYYGYTF. The CDR3 DNA reads as TGTGCCAGCAGCCAACAGTCCTCAGGGGGCGATGGGTACTATGGCTACACCTTC. V is TRBV4-2 and J is TRBJ1-2; 8 positions agree with TRBD1. Germline trimming cut 2 bases from V and 3 bases from J; bases unmatched to any gene: 14. The length of the CDR3 is 18 residues. The germline CDR1 and CDR2 sequences are LGHNA and YNFKEQ.

This clone was seen a handful of times. J is TRBJ2-7 and V is TRBV2; tentative D call: TRBD2 (6 bases). Deletions cut 8 bases from V and 7 bases from J, with 15 bases between. CDR1 is SNHLY and CDR2 is FYNNEI in the germline V gene. The CDR3 runs to 12 residues. The CDR3 DNA reads as TGTGCCAGCTCTAGGAGGGGCGGGGAGCAGTACTTC. It is translated as CASSRRGGEQYF.

The chain combines TRBV7-2 with TRBJ2-5, with 11 bases fitting TRBD2. V gave up 8 bases and J gave up 4 bases; unmatched junction bases: 12. The CDR3 contains 16 residues. CDR1 and CDR2 (germline): SGHTA, FQGNSA. The CDR3 loop is CASGVAGGPARETQYF. The CDR3 DNA sequence: TGTGCCAGCGGAGTAGCGGGAGGGCCTGCGAGAGAGACCCAGTACTTC. Full variable domain (outside the CDR3, taken from reference TRBV7-2 and TRBJ2-5): GAGVSQSPSNKVTEKGKDVELRCDPISGHTALYWYRQSLGQGLEFLIYFQGNSAPDKSGLPSDRFSAERTGGSVSTLTIQRTQQEDSAVYLCASGVAGGPARETQYFGPGTRLLVL.

This clone was seen only a few times. This chain links TRBV20-1 with TRBJ1-2, with D possibly being TRBD1 (5 bases). This CDR3 contains 11 residues. Per the germline V gene, CDR1 is DFQATT and CDR2 is SNEGSKA (reference sequence). The CDR3 DNA reads as TGCGGGGCTCGGGGGAACTATGGCTACACCTTC. It specifies CGARGNYGYTF.

This rearrangement joins TRBV5-1 to TRBJ1-2; perhaps TRBD1 as D (6 bases). Looked up from germline, CDR1 is SGHRS and CDR2 is YFSETQ. Trimming shortened V by 2 bases and J by 8 bases, and 10 bases separated the two germline ends. The CDR3 loop spans 12 amino acids. CDR3 residues: CASSLQGGGYTF. CDR3 DNA: TGCGCCAGCAGCTTACAGGGTGGAGGCTACACCTTC.